This TCR beta chain is drawn from a study of blood T cell repertoires in COVID-19. As originally analysed: Reference gene primer amplification gave nucleated cell count estimates. TCRdb's table, derived via immunoSEQ multiplex PCR, lists solely in-frame clones and lacks some. V and J calls and clone size come straight from that table; D and trimming were deduced from the DNA. The sample has under 250,000 clones; 89% are singletons. After removal of 1 base from V and 15 bases from J, the junction contained 8 bases not matched to a gene. Germline-derived CDR1 and CDR2 are LGHNA and YSLEER. The CDR3 consists of 13 residues.

The rearrangement links TRBV4-3 to TRBJ2-1, with 8 bases matching TRBD2. The receptor was derived from a young woman with acute COVID-19. The sample taken for sequencing was PBMCs or T cells enriched from blood (not recorded which). The CDR3 here is CASSQGDGGEVFF. CDR3 DNA: TGCGCCAGCAGCCAAGGGGACGGGGGGGAGGTGTTCTTC.